This T cell receptor beta chain was found in a study of T cells in localized non-small cell lung cancer. General study points: Of the tissues analyzed, uninvolved adjacent lung showed maximal T cell clonality, greater than tumor. Adjacent lung had a median around 60 of the 100 largest tumor clones.

Samples of adjacent lung (free of atypia) were collected at least 2 cm from the tumor margin. This clone has just a few counts. Its antigen is undetermined. Assay: immunoSEQ multiplex PCR; the TCRdb copy retains only in-frame clones and omits some. The table lists more than 1,200 clones, around 31% of them singletons, with approximately 15% in the top ten. Per germline, CDR1 LNHDA and CDR2 SQIVND (reference sequence). With 8 bases clipped from V and 2 bases from J, the junction kept 8 bases outside the gene matches. This CDR3 has 15 residues. This receptor was obtained from a woman aged 40 to 75 with stage I lung adenocarcinoma. The rearrangement joins TRBV19 to TRBJ1-4; 7 nucleotides match TRBD1. The sequencing here drew on normal lung tissue next to the tumor, taken before any cancer treatment. The CDR3 here is CASYHRGTTNEKLFF. The CDR3 DNA reads TGTGCCAGTTACCACAGGGGCACGACTAATGAAAAACTGTTTTTT.